This T cell receptor beta chain was sequenced in a study of blood T cell repertoires in COVID-19. Looking at the study overall: Specimens from acute and convalescent COVID-19 originated in the United States, Italy and Spain. T cells, B-cell-depleted T cells, or PBMCs supplied cDNA or gDNA.

Under the authors' procedure: Counts of nucleated cells, estimated from reference gene primer amplification, were obtained. TCRdb's table, derived via immunoSEQ multiplex PCR, lists solely in-frame clones and lacks some. V and J calls and clone size are as listed in that table; D and trimming were resolved from the DNA. The sample shows some 140,000 clones, about 81% of them seen only once. This CDR3 region has 15 residues. Trimming took 7 bases from V and 5 from J; bases not matched to a gene: 10. Germline V gene lookup returns CDR1 MNHEY and CDR2 SVGAGI. The specimen sequenced was peripheral blood. This sequence originates from a woman of 80 years or more with acute or convalescent COVID-19. V is TRBV6-5 and J is TRBJ1-1, with 10 bases fitting TRBD1. CDR3 residues: CASTIRDRGWTEAFF. CDR3 nucleotide sequence: TGTGCCAGCACCATACGGGACAGGGGATGGACTGAAGCTTTCTTT.